What follows are 23 T cell receptor beta chains derived from one specimen sequenced in a study of T cell repertoires in cytomegalovirus infection. Using its own MiXCR run on the reads, TCRdb lists one record per CDR3 protein. This sample carries about 260,000 distinct CDR3 sequences, roughly 15% of them seen once, and the ten largest clones take around 9.5%. The material sequenced was PBMCs. These receptors came from a human donor in good health (CMV status not recorded). Some clones in this sample may be carry-over from other donors' samples.

This clonotype was picked up many times. The V gene is TRBV10-3, the J gene TRBJ1-1, with 9 bases matching TRBD1. Germline CDR1 and CDR2: ENHRY and SYGVKD. The V and J ends lost 6 bases and 4 bases, in that order; junction bases with no gene match: 9. There are 15 residues in the CDR3. The CDR3 loop is CAIRRDRESGTEAFF. Here the CDR3 DNA reads TGTGCCATCAGGAGGGACAGGGAGAGTGGCACTGAAGCTTTCTTT.

This clonotype was detected ten times or more. The gene calls are TRBV7-8 and TRBJ1-2; 8 positions match TRBD1. Germline V lookup: CDR1 SGHVS, CDR2 FQNEAQ. Trimming removed 1 base from V and 4 bases from J; junction bases left unmatched: 2. The CDR3 totals 14 residues. The CDR3 here is CASSLEQGVYGYTF. DNA of the CDR3: TGTGCCAGCAGCTTAGAACAGGGGGTCTATGGCTACACCTTC.

This clonotype has just one count. A read error may explain this, as a much larger clone is one base away. V and J are TRBV28 and TRBJ1-1, with TRBD1 as a possible D gene (6 bases). Germline V lookup: CDR1 MDHEN, CDR2 SYDVKM. This CDR3 contains 14 residues. The DNA of the CDR3 is TGTGCCAGCAGTCCCGGGGGCAGGAACACTGAAGCTTCCTTT. This sequence encodes CASSPGGRNTEASF.

V is TRBV27 and J is TRBJ2-7, with TRBD2 identical over 10 bases. The germline gives CDR1 MNHEY, CDR2 SMNVEV (reference sequence). This CDR3 contains 14 residues. V was pared by 7 bases and J by 3 bases, with 6 bases of the junction left unmatched. The CDR3 sequence is CASMSGRGDYEQYF. For the CDR3, the DNA is TGTGCCAGCATGAGCGGGAGGGGAGACTACGAGCAGTACTTC.

This clonotype was seen many times. The V call is TRBV20-1, the J call TRBJ2-1, with D possibly TRBD2 on 7 matching bases. The V end lost 1 base, the J end lost 6 bases, and 19 bases lay between the germline ends. CDR3 length: 16 residues. Germline loops: CDR1 DFQATT, CDR2 SNEGSKA (reference sequence). CDR3 nucleotides: TGCAGTGCTAGAGGATCGGGGGGCCCAGGTTTCAATGAGCAGTTCTTC. Translating it yields CSARGSGGPGFNEQFF.

This clonotype was detected a few times. This rearrangement joins TRBV7-2 to TRBJ1-1; D gene ambiguous. The CDR3 extends over 14 amino acids. CDR1 is SGHTA, CDR2 FQGNSA, per germline. V lost 0 bases and J 0 bases, leaving 5 bases between the germline ends. The CDR3 spells CASSLAGLNTEAFF. For the CDR3, the DNA is TGTGCCAGCAGCTTAGCGGGTTTGAACACTGAAGCTTTCTTT.

This clonotype appeared a few times. V gene TRBV12-3 or TRBV12-4 combines with J gene TRBJ1-4; tentatively, D is TRBD1 (5 bases). The CDR3 totals 14 residues. V gave up 3 bases and J gave up 5 bases, with 10 bases separating them. Here the CDR3 reads CASSFGALNEKLFF. The CDR3 DNA sequence: TGTGCCAGCAGTTTCGGGGCTTTAAATGAAAAACTGTTTTTT.

There are many counts of this clonotype. V is TRBV7-8 and J is TRBJ2-5; the D is unclear. The CDR3 has 12 amino acids. CDR1 SGHVS and CDR2 FQNEAQ come from the germline V gene. The V end was cut by 0 bases, the J end by 6 bases, with 5 bases between. The CDR3 loop reads CASSLAPKTQYF. The DNA of the CDR3 is TGTGCCAGCAGCTTAGCCCCAAAGACCCAGTACTTC.

The chain uses TRBV20-1 and TRBJ1-2, with TRBD1 as a possible D gene (6 bases). The V and J ends lost 6 bases and 0 bases respectively, with 14 bases between them. CDR3 length equals 14 residues. Germline lookup yields CDR1 DFQATT and CDR2 SNEGSKA (reference sequence). The CDR3 DNA is TGCAGTGCCACAGACAGGCAGTCTAACTATGGCTACACCTTC. Residues: CSATDRQSNYGYTF.

This clonotype occurred many times. The chain joins TRBV11-2 to TRBJ1-5, with a tentative D call TRBD1 (6 bases). Germline V gene lookup returns CDR1 SGHAT and CDR2 FQNNGV. The CDR3 contains 13 residues. Trimming shortened V by 5 bases and J by 3 bases, and 8 bases separated the two germline ends. The CDR3 nucleotides are TGTGCCAGCAGCCGGGACATCAATCAGCCCCAGCATTTT. Translating gives CASSRDINQPQHF.

V gene TRBV18 combines with J gene TRBJ1-4; D is uncertain. Germline V gene lookup returns CDR1 KGHSH and CDR2 LQKENI. The CDR3 covers 14 residues. The V and J ends lost 5 bases and 7 bases respectively, with 14 bases between them. This CDR3 is CASSTAAKGEKLFF. For the CDR3, the DNA is TGTGCCAGCTCAACAGCTGCGAAAGGTGAAAAACTGTTTTTT.

This clonotype was seen a few times. The chain employs TRBV5-1 and TRBJ2-3, with 11 bases lining up with TRBD2. J was trimmed by 4 bases and V by 5 bases; bases with no gene match: 3. The CDR3 has 14 amino acids. Germline V gene lookup returns CDR1 SGHRS and CDR2 YFSETQ. CDR3 in DNA: TGCGCCAGCAGGACTAGCGGGGATTCAGATACGCAGTATTTT. As protein: CASRTSGDSDTQYF.

In its sample, this clonotype was seen many times. The chain is built from TRBV7-3 and TRBJ2-4; D is tentatively TRBD1 or TRBD2 (5 bases each). V was shortened by 5 bases and J by 5 bases, with 10 bases between the two germline ends. Per germline, CDR1 SGHTA and CDR2 FQGTGA. The CDR3 is made up of 13 amino acids. The CDR3 DNA sequence: TGTGCCAGCAGCCCCCGGGGCGAAAACATTCAGTACTTC. Protein: CASSPRGENIQYF. Variable domain in full (rest from reference TRBV7-3 and TRBJ2-4): GAGVSQTPSNKVTEKGKYVELRCDPISGHTALYWYRQSLGQGPEFLIYFQGTGAADDSGLPNDRFFAVRPEGSVSTLKIQRTERGDSAVYLCASSPRGENIQYFGAGTRLSVL.

The sample holds a few counts of this clonotype. This sequence joins TRBV27 and TRBJ2-1, with 9 bases lining up with TRBD1. CDR1 MNHEY and CDR2 SMNVEV come from the germline V gene (reference sequence). V lost 5 bases, J lost 1 base, and 6 bases stayed unmatched. This CDR3 contains 16 residues. As DNA, the CDR3 is TGTGCCAGCAGTGACAGGGGGGGATTGTCCTACAATGAGCAGTTCTTC. It is translated as CASSDRGGLSYNEQFF.

Only a few counts were recorded for this clonotype. V is TRBV11-2 and J is TRBJ1-1, with D hard to call. The CDR3 runs 14 residues. Germline V lookup: CDR1 SGHAT, CDR2 FQNNGV. V was clipped by 4 bases and J by 5 bases, with 14 bases between them. CDR3 in amino acids: CASSSTRRGTEAFF. The CDR3 DNA is TGTGCCAGCAGCTCGACTCGTCGTGGGACTGAAGCTTTCTTT.

This clonotype was seen only a few times. The rearrangement links TRBV7-9 to TRBJ2-5; the D gene could be TRBD1 or TRBD2 (6 bases each). Per germline, CDR1 SEHNR and CDR2 FQNEAQ (reference sequence). Deletions cut 2 bases from V and 5 bases from J, with 18 bases between. This CDR3 has 16 amino acids. The CDR3 nucleotides are TGTGCCAGCAGCTTAAGGTCGGTCGGGGGCTTGGAGACCCAGTACTTC. Amino acid sequence: CASSLRSVGGLETQYF. Based on the CDR3 plus reference TRBV7-9 and TRBJ2-5, the full variable domain is DTGVSQNPRHKITKRGQNVTFRCDPISEHNRLYWYRQTLGQGPEFLTYFQNEAQLEKSRLLSDRFSAERPKGSFSTLEIQRTEQGDSAMYLCASSLRSVGGLETQYFGPGTRLLVL.

The chain recombines TRBV25-1 with TRBJ1-5; D gene uncertain. The CDR3 consists of 13 residues. Germline CDR1 reads MGHDK; CDR2 reads SYGVNS. Between the trimmed V and J ends, which lost 4 bases and 6 bases, there was a span of 10 bases. The DNA for the CDR3 is TGTGCCAGCAGTGGGCAAGAGAGTCAGCCCCAGCATTTT. Amino acids: CASSGQESQPQHF.

The chain is built from TRBV19 and TRBJ1-1, with unresolved D. The germline gives CDR1 LNHDA, CDR2 SQIVND (reference sequence). The CDR3 covers 15 residues. Trimming removed 3 bases from V and 0 bases from J, with 11 bases in between. The CDR3 sequence is CASSIEAGMNTEAFF. The CDR3 DNA is TGTGCCAGTAGTATTGAGGCGGGGATGAACACTGAAGCTTTCTTT.

This clonotype was detected ten times or more. The chain links TRBV7-2 to TRBJ2-1; 14 nucleotides line up with TRBD2. Germline V CDR1 and CDR2: SGHTA, FQGNSA. V shed 1 base, J shed 0 bases, and the junction held 8 bases outside the gene matches. The CDR3 loop spans 20 amino acids. For the CDR3, the DNA is TGTGCCAGCAGCTTAGGGACTAGCGGGAGGATCGCAAGCTCCTACAATGAGCAGTTCTTC. Its protein is CASSLGTSGRIASSYNEQFF. Drawing the rest from reference TRBV7-2 and TRBJ2-1, the complete variable domain is GAGVSQSPSNKVTEKGKDVELRCDPISGHTALYWYRQSLGQGLEFLIYFQGNSAPDKSGLPSDRFSAERTGGSVSTLTIQRTQQEDSAVYLCASSLGTSGRIASSYNEQFFGPGTRLTVL.

This clonotype has a handful of counts. The gene calls are TRBV19 and TRBJ1-2; weak D call: TRBD1 (6 bases). Deletions cut 0 bases from V and 0 bases from J, with 14 bases between. CDR1 and CDR2 from the germline V gene are LNHDA and SQIVND (reference sequence). The CDR3 totals 17 residues. The CDR3 coding sequence is TGTGCCAGTAGTATAGATCGCAGGGGTGGATCTAACTATGGCTACACCTTC. Translation gives CASSIDRRGGSNYGYTF.

This clonotype appeared a few times. The V call is TRBV20-1, the J call TRBJ1-1, with D possibly matching TRBD1 (6 bases). Germline-derived CDR1 and CDR2 are DFQATT and SNEGSKA (reference sequence). V was trimmed by 2 bases and J by 3 bases, leaving 13 bases between them. The CDR3 loop spans 14 amino acids. CDR3 DNA sequence: TGCAGTGCTAGACCTGGGCGGACAGACACTGAAGCTTTCTTT. Protein product: CSARPGRTDTEAFF.

V usage is TRBV6-6 and J usage is TRBJ1-2, with D uncertain. Germline V gene sequence: CDR1 MNHNY, CDR2 SVGAGI (reference sequence). The length of the CDR3 is 12 residues. V was shortened by 7 bases and J by 4 bases, with 10 bases between the two germline ends. CDR3 nucleotide sequence: TGTGCCAGCAACACCGCCCCCTATGGCTACACCTTC. It translates to CASNTAPYGYTF.

This clonotype showed up just a few times. V is TRBV5-6 and J is TRBJ1-1, with 9 positions matching TRBD1. Trimming cost V 2 bases and J 5 bases; bases outside gene matches: 7. The CDR3 length is 15 residues. Germline V lookup: CDR1 SGHDT, CDR2 YYEEEE. CDR3 sequence reads: CASSLQGASRTEAFF. Written as DNA, the CDR3 is TGTGCCAGCAGCTTACAGGGGGCATCGAGAACTGAAGCTTTCTTT.